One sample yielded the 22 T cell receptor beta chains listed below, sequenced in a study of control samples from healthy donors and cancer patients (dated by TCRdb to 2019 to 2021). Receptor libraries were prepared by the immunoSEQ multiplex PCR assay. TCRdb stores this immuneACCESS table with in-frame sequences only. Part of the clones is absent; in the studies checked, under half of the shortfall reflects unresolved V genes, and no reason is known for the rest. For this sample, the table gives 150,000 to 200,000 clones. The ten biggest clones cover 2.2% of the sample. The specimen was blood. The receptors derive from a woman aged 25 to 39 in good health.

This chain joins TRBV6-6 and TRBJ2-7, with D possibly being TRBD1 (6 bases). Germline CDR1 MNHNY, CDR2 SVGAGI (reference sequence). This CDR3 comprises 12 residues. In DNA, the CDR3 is TGTGCAAGTCGGGACATCTCCTACGAGCAGTACTTC. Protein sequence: CASRDISYEQYF.

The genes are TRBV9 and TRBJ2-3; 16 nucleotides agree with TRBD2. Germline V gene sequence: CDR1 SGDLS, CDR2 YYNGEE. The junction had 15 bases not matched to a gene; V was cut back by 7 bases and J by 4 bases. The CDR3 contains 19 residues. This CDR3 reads CASRPHSGTSGGAADTQYF. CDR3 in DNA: TGTGCCAGCCGTCCCCATTCCGGGACTAGCGGGGGGGCCGCAGATACGCAGTATTTT.

CDR3 protein: CASSQDTTPYNEKLFF. In DNA form, the CDR3 reads TGCGCCAGCAGCCAAGATACGACACCCTATAATGAAAAACTGTTTTTT. The rearrangement uses TRBV4-1 and TRBJ1-4; D is ambiguous. CDR3 length: 16 residues. Germline V gene sequence: CDR1 MGHRA, CDR2 YSYEKL. The germline V and J ends were trimmed by 0 bases and 4 bases, with 12 bases remaining between them.

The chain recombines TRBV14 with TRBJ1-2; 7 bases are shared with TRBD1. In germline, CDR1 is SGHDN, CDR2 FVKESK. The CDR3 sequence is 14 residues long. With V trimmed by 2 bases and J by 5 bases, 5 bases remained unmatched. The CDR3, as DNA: TGTGCCAGCAGCCAACAACAGGGGCCTTATGGCTACACCTTC. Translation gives CASSQQQGPYGYTF.

CDR3 nucleotides: TGCGCCAGCAGTCAACCTAGACAGGGTGCCGCCAATGGCTACACCTTC. The encoded protein is CASSQPRQGAANGYTF. J is TRBJ1-2 and V is TRBV23-1; TRBD1 agrees at 7 bases. TRBV23-1 falls under the ORF class, with uncertain function. This CDR3 comprises 16 residues. V lost 2 bases, J lost 6 bases, and 12 bases stayed unmatched.

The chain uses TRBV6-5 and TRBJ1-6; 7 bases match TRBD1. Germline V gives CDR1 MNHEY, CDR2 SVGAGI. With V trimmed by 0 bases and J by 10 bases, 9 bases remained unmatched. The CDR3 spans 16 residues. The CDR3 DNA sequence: TGTGCCAGCAGTTACTCCCGGACAGGATATCGGTCACCCCTCCACTTT. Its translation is CASSYSRTGYRSPLHF.

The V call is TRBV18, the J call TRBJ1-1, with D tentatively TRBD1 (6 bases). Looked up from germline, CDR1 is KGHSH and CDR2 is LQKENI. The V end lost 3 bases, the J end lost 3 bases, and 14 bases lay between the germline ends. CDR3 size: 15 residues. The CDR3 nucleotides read TGTGCCAGCTCACCGTCCTGGGGGGCAGACACTGAAGCTTTCTTT. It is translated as CASSPSWGADTEAFF.

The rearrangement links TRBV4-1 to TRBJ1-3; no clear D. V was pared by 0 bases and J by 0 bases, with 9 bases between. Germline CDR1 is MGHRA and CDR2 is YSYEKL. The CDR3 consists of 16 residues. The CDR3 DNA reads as TGCGCCAGCAGCCAAGAAGGCTGGAACTCTGGAAACACCATATATTTT. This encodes CASSQEGWNSGNTIYF.

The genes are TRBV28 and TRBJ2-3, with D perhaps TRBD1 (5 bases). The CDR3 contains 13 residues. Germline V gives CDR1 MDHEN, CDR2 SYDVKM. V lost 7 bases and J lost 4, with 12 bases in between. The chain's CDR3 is CASNLGQSDTQYF. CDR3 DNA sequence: TGTGCCAGCAACCTCGGACAATCAGATACGCAGTATTTT.

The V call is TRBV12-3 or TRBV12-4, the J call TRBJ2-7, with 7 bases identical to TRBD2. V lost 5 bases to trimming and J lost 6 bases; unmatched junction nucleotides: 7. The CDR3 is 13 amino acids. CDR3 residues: CASSVSTSREQYF. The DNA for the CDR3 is TGTGCCAGCAGTGTCTCGACTAGCCGCGAGCAGTACTTC.

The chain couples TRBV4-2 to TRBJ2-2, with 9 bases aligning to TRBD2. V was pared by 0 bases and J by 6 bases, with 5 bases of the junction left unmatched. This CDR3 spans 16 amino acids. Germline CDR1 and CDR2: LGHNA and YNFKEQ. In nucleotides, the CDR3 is TGTGCCAGCAGCCAAGAAGAGCGGGGGGACGCCGGGGAGCTGTTTTTT. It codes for CASSQEERGDAGELFF.

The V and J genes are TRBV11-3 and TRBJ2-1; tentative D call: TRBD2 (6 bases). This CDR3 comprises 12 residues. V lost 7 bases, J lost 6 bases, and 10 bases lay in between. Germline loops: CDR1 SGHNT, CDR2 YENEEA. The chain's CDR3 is CASTGTSNEQFF. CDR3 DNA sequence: TGTGCCAGCACCGGGACTTCCAATGAGCAGTTCTTC. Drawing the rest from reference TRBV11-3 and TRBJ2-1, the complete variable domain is EAGVVQSPRYKIIEKKQPVAFWCNPISGHNTLYWYLQNLGQGPELLIRYENEEAVDDSQLPKDRFSAERLKGVDSTLKIQPAELGDSAVYLCASTGTSNEQFFGPGTRLTVL.

The CDR3 nucleotides are TGCGCCAGCAGCCAGGTTACTACACCCGTTGGGGCTGAAGCTTTCTTT. Encoded protein: CASSQVTTPVGAEAFF. The rearrangement joins TRBV4-1 to TRBJ1-1, with unresolved D. CDR3 size: 16 residues. Trimming pared 3 bases from V and 6 bases from J, leaving 20 bases between. CDR1 is MGHRA, CDR2 YSYEKL, per germline.

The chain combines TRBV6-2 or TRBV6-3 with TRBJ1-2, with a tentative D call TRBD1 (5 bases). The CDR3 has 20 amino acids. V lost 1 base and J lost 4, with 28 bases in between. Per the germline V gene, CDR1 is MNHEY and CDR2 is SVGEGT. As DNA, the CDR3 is TGTGCCAGCAGTTACTGGGCCAGGGAAACCGAATACACCTCTCGCTATGGCTACACCTTC. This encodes CASSYWARETEYTSRYGYTF.

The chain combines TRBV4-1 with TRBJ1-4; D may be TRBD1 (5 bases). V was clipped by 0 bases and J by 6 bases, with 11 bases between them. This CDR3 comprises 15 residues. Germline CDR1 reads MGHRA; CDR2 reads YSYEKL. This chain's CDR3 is CASSQDSGIDEKLFF. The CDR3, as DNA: TGCGCCAGCAGCCAAGATTCAGGGATCGATGAAAAACTGTTTTTT.

The CDR3 DNA is TGTGCCAGCAGCTTACTTCCCATACGGGGGGTTCCGAACAATGAGCAGTTCTTC. It yields the protein CASSLLPIRGVPNNEQFF. The genes are TRBV7-9 and TRBJ2-1; 7 nucleotides agree with TRBD2. CDR1 and CDR2 (germline): SEHNR, FQNEAQ (reference sequence). The CDR3 loop spans 18 amino acids. Losses at the gene ends were 2 bases for V and 5 bases for J; bases not matched to a gene: 15.

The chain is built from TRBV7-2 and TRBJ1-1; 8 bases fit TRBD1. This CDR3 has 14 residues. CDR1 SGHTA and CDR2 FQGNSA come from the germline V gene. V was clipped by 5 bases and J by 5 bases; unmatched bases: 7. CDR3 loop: CASSHPRQGTEAFF. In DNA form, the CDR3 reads TGTGCCAGCAGCCACCCGAGACAGGGGACTGAAGCTTTCTTT.

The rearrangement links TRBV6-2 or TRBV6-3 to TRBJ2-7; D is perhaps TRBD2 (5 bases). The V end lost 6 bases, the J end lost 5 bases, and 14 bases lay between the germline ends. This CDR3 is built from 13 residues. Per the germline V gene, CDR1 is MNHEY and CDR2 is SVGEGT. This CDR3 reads CASSRPGSHEQYF. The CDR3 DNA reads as TGTGCCAGCAGCCGGCCGGGATCCCACGAGCAGTACTTC.

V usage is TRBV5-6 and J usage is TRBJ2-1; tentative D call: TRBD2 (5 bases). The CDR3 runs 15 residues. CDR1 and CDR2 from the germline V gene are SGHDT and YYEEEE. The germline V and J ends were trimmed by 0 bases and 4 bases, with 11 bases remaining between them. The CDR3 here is CASSLGARGYNEQFF. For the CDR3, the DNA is TGTGCCAGCAGCTTGGGGGCCCGAGGGTACAATGAGCAGTTCTTC.

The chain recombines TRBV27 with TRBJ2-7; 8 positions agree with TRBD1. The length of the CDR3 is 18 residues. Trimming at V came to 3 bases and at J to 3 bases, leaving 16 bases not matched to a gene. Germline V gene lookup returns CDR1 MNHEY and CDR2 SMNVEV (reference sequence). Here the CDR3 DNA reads TGTGCCAGCAGTTTCCCCCAGGGGGCCGCCCAATATCTCTACGAGCAGTACTTC. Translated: CASSFPQGAAQYLYEQYF.

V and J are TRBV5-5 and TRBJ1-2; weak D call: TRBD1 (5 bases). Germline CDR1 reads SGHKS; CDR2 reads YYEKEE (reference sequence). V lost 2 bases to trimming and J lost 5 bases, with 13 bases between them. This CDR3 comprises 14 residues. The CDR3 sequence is CASSLTGTTYGYTF. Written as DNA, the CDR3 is TGTGCCAGCAGCTTAACAGGCACTACTTATGGCTACACCTTC.

For the CDR3, the DNA is TGTGCCAGCAGTGAATCGGGCACAACCTACGAGCAGTACTTC. Amino acids: CASSESGTTYEQYF. This chain links TRBV25-1 with TRBJ2-7; D gene unclear. Between the trimmed V and J ends, which lost 1 base and 2 bases, there was a span of 9 bases. CDR1 and CDR2 (germline): MGHDK, SYGVNS. CDR3 size: 14 residues.